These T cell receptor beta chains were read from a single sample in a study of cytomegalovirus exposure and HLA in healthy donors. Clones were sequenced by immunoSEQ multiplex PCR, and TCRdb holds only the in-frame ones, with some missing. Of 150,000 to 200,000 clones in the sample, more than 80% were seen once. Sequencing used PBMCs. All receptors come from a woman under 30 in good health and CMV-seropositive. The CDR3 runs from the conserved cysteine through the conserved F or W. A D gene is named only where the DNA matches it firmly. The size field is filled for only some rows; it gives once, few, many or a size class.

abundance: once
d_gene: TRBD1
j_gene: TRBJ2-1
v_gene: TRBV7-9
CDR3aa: CASSPGQGVDEQFF
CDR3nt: TGTGCCAGCAGCCCGGGACAGGGTGTCGATGAGCAGTTCTTC

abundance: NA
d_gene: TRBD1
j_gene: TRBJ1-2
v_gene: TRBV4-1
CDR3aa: CASSQPRQGRAYGYTF
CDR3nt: TGCGCCAGCAGCCAACCCAGACAGGGACGGGCCTATGGCTACACCTTC

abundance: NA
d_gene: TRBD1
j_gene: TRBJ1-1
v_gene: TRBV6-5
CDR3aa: CASSYPRTGRAAEAFF
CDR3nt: TGTGCCAGCAGTTACCCGAGGACAGGGAGGGCGGCTGAAGCTTTCTTT

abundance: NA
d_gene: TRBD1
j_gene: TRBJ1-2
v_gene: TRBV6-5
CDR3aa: CASSYSDRVGNGYTF
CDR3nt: TGTGCCAGCAGTTACTCAGACAGGGTCGGTAATGGCTACACCTTC

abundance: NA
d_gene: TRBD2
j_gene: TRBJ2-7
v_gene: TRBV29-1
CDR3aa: CSVAGLAGVYEQYF
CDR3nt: TGCAGCGTTGCGGGACTAGCGGGAGTCTACGAGCAGTACTTC

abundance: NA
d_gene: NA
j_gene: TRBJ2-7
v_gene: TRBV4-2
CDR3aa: CASSQDWGASSYEQYF
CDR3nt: TGTGCCAGCAGCCAAGATTGGGGCGCATCCTCCTACGAGCAGTACTTC

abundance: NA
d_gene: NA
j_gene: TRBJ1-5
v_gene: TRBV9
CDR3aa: CASSVGTNNQPQHF
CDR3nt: TGTGCCAGCAGCGTAGGGACTAACAATCAGCCCCAGCATTTT

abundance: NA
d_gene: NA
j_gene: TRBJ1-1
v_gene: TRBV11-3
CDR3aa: CASSLQAYTEAFF
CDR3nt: TGTGCCAGCAGCTTACAGGCTTACACTGAAGCTTTCTTT

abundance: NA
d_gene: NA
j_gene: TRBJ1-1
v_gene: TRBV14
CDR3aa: CASSQVGAAEAFF
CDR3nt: TGTGCCAGCAGCCAGGTAGGGGCGGCTGAAGCTTTCTTT

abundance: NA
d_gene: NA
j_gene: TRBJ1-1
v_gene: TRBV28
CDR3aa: CASSSPGMKTEAFF
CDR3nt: TGTGCCAGCAGTTCTCCGGGGATGAAAACTGAAGCTTTCTTT